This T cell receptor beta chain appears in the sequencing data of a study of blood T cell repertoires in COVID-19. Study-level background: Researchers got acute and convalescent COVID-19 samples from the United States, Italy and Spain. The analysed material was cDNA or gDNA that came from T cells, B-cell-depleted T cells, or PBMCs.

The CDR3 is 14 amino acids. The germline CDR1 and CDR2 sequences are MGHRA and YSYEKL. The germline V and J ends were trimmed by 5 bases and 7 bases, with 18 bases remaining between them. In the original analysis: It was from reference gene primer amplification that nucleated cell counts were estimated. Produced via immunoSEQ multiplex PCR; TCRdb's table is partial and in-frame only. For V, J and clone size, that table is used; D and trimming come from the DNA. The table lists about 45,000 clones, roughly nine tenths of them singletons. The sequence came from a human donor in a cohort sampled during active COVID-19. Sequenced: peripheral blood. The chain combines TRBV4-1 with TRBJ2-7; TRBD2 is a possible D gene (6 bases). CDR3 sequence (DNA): TGCGCCAGCAGCGTCCCGGGGGACGGCAGGGAGCAGTACTTC. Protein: CASSVPGDGREQYF.